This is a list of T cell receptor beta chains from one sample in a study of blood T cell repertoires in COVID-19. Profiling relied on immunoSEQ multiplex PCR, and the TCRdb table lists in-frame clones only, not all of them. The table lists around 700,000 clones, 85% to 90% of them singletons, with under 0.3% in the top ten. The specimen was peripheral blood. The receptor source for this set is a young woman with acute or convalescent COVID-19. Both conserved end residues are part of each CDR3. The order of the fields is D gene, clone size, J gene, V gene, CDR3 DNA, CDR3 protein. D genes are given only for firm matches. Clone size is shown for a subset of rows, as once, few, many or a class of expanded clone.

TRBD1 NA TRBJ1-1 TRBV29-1 TGCAGCGTTGCCCCGACAGGGAGCACTGAAGCTTTCTTT CSVAPTGSTEAFF
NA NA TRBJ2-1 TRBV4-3 TGCGCCAGCAGCCAAGAGGGGGGGGGCGGTGAGCAGTTCTTC CASSQEGGGGEQFF
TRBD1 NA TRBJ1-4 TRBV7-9 TGTGCCAGCAGCTCGAACTTAGGGGGCGCGGATGAAAAACTGTTTTTT CASSSNLGGADEKLFF
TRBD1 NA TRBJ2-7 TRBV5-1 TGCGCCAGCAGCTTGGTAGACAGGGGGTCCTACGAGCAGTACTTC CASSLVDRGSYEQYF
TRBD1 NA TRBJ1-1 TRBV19 TGTGCCAGTAGTAACCTGGACAGGGCGACTGAAGCTTTCTTT CASSNLDRATEAFF
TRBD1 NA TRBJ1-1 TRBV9 TGTGCCAGCCGGGGGGGACAGGGGAGCCCGAACACTGAAGCTTTCTTT CASRGGQGSPNTEAFF
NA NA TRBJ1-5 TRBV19 TGTGCCAGTAGTTATATATTTCCCAAACGGAGGCAATATAGCAATCAGCCCCAGCATTTT CASSYIFPKRRQYSNQPQHF
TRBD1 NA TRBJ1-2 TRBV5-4 TGTGCCAGCAGCTTTCGGGACAGGGCTAACTATGGCTACACCTTC CASSFRDRANYGYTF
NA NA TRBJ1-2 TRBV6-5 TGTGCCAGCAGTTACTGGGCAGGGAACTATGGCTACACCTTC CASSYWAGNYGYTF
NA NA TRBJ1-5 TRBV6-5 TGTGCCAGCAGTTCCACAGTGAATCAGCCCCAGCATTTT CASSSTVNQPQHF
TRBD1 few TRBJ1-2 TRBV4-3 TGCGCCAGCAGCCAAGATCCCGCAGGGGGAAGTGGCTACACCTTC CASSQDPAGGSGYTF
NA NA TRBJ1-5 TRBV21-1 TGTGCCAGCAGCAGGAGGGACTTAATCAGCCCCCAGCATTTT CASSRRDLISPQHF
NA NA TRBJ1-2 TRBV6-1 TGTGCCAGCAGTGAAACGGGGGAAATAGGCTATGGCTACACCTTC CASSETGEIGYGYTF
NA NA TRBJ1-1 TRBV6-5 TGTGCCACCTACGCCCCCGAGGGAGGTACTGAAGCTTTCTTT CATYAPEGGTEAFF
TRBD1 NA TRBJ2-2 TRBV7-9 TGTGCCAGCAGCCCCCCGACAGGGACCGGGGAGCTGTTTTTT CASSPPTGTGELFF
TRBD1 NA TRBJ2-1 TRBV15 TGTGCCACCAGCAATAACAGGGGGCCCAATGAGCAGTTCTTC CATSNNRGPNEQFF
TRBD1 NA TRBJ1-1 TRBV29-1 TGCAGCGTTGAACGGGACAGGGGGCAAACTGAAGCTTTCTTT CSVERDRGQTEAFF
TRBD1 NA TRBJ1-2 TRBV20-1 TGCAGTGCTAGTAAGATTACAGGGGCCGGCTACACCTTC CSASKITGAGYTF
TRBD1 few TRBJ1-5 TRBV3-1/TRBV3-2 TGTGCCAGCAGCCAAGGGGCACACAGGGGAAATCAGCCCCAGCATTTT CASSQGAHRGNQPQHF
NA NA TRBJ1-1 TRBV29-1 TGCAGCGCCCTGGCGGGGGTCGGTGAAGCTTTCTTT CSALAGVGEAFF
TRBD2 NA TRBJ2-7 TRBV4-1 TGCGCCAGCAGCCAAACGGGGGGGTACTACGAGCAGTACTTC CASSQTGGYYEQYF
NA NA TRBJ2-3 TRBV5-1 TGCGCCAGCAGCTTGGTCGGTGGTGGAGATACGCAGTATTTT CASSLVGGGDTQYF
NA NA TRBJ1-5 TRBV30 TGTGCCTGGAGTGTAAGCGGGCTGAGGGGACAGCCCCAGCATTTT CAWSVSGLRGQPQHF
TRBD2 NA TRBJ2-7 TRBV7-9 TGTGCCAGCAGCTTACTCAGCGGGGGGCCCTACGAGCAGTACTTC CASSLLSGGPYEQYF
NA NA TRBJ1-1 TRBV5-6 TGTGCCAGCAGCCCAGGTCTTCGGAACACTGAAGCTTTCTTT CASSPGLRNTEAFF